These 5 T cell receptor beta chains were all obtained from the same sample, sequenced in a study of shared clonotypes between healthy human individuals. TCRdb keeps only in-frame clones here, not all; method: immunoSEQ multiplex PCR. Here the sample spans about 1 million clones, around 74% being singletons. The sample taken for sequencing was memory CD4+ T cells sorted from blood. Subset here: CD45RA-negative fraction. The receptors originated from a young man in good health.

CDR3 amino acids: CASSLVFRGPMNTEAFF. DNA of the CDR3: TGCGCCAGCAGCTTGGTATTTAGGGGTCCAATGAACACTGAAGCTTTCTTT. The chain couples TRBV5-1 to TRBJ1-1; tentatively, D is TRBD1 (5 bases). Between the trimmed V and J ends, which lost 0 bases and 0 bases, there was a span of 15 bases. This CDR3 spans 17 amino acids. CDR1 is SGHRS, CDR2 YFSETQ, per germline.

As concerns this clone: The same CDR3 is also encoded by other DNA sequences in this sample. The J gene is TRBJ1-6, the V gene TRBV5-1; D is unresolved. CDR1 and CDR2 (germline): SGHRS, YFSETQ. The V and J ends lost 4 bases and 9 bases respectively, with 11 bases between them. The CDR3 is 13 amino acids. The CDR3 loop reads CASSLGDRSPLHF. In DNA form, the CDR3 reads TGCGCCAGCAGCCTTGGGGATCGTTCACCCCTCCACTTT.

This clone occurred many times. The CDR3 reads CASSLASDRGRVYEQYF. Written as DNA, the CDR3 is TGTGCCAGCAGCTTAGCTTCGGACAGGGGGCGCGTCTACGAGCAGTACTTC. The gene calls are TRBV7-9 and TRBJ2-7; 11 nucleotides line up with TRBD1. J gave up 3 bases and V 0 bases, and 7 bases lay outside the gene matches. Germline V gives CDR1 SEHNR, CDR2 FQNEAQ (reference sequence). The CDR3 is 17 amino acids.

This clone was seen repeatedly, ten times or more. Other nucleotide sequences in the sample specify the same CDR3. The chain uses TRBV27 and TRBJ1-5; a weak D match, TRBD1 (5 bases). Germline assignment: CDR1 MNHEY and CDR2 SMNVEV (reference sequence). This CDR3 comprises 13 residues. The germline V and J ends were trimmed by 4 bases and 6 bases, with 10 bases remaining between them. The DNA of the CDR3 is TGTGCCAGCAGTTCGCAGGGTCGTCAGCCCCAGCATTTT. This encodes CASSSQGRQPQHF.

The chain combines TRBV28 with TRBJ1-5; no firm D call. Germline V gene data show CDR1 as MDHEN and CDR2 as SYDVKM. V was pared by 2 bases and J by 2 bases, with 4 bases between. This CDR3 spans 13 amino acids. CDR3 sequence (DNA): TGTGCCAGCAGTTTAAGCGGCAATCAGCCCCAGCATTTT. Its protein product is CASSLSGNQPQHF.